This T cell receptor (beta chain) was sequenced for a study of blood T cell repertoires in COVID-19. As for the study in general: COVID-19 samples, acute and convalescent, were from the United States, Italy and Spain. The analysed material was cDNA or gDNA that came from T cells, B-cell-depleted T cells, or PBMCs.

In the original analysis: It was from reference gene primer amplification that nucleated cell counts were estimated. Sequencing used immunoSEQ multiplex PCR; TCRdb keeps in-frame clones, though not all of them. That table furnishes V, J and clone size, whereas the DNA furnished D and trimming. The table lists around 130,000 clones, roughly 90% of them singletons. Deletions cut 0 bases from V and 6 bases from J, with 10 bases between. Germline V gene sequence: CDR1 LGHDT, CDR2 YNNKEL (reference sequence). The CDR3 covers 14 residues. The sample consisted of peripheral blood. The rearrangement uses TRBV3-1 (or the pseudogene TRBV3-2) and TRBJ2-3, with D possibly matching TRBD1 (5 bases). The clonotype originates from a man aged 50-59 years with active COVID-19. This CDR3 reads CASSQDVGPDTQYF. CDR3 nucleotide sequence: TGTGCCAGCAGCCAAGATGTGGGGCCGGATACGCAGTATTTT.